This T cell receptor beta chain was captured by sequencing in a study of long-term antiretroviral therapy in people with HIV. Looking at the study overall: Specimens dating back about a decade before the 2015 immediate-ART recommendation are the oldest included.

Each sample contained about 0.95-11 million cryopreserved PBMC, thawed before DNA extraction. Germline V gives CDR1 MNHEY, CDR2 SMNVEV (reference sequence). V dropped 3 bases and J dropped 4 bases, with 15 bases sitting between them. This CDR3 is 15 amino acids long. The assay, immunoSEQ v3.0, was run at survey level. Sequencing was intended to reach about 35,000-50,000 T-cell genomes per sample. Profiled with immunoSEQ multiplex PCR; TCRdb holds only in-frame clones, not every one. The top ten clones hold about 19% of a sample with some 10,000 clones, about 69% of them seen once. This chain connects TRBV27 to TRBJ1-2; D is undetermined. The sequencing used unsorted PBMCs, collected 1.8 years before starting antiretroviral therapy. The source of this sequence is a man aged 35 to 55 with HIV. The CDR3 is CASSFGQLPFYGYTF. As DNA, the CDR3 is TGTGCCAGCAGTTTCGGCCAGCTTCCCTTCTATGGCTACACCTTC.